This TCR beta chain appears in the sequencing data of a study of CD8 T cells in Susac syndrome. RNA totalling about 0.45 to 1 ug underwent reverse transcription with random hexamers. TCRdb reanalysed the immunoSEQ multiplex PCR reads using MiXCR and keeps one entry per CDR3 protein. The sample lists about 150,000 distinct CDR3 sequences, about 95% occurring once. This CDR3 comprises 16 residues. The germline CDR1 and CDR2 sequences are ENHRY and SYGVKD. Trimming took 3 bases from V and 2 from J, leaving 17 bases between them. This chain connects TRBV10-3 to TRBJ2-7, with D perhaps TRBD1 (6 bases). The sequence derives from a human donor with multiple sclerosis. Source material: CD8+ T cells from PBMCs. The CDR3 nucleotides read TGTGCCATCAGTGACAGGGGTCAGGGGCTCACCTACGAGCAGTACTTC. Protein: CAISDRGQGLTYEQYF.